This T cell receptor (beta chain) was obtained from a study of CD8 T cells in Susac syndrome. RNA was extracted with the RNeasy kit, and a quantity of about 0.45 to 1 ug was reverse transcribed using random hexamers. TCRdb re-derived calls from the immunoSEQ multiplex PCR reads in MiXCR, one entry per CDR3 protein. This sample yields around 150,000 distinct CDR3 sequences, of which roughly 94% are seen a single time; around 0.29% belongs to the top ten. Germline V lookup: CDR1 MNHEY, CDR2 SMNVEV (reference sequence). The trim removed 3 bases at V and 6 bases at J, leaving 6 bases unmatched. The CDR3 consists of 15 residues. TCR beta sequencing covered blood CD8+ and CD4+ T cells.

The genes are TRBV27 and TRBJ2-1; TRBD2 matches at 9 bases. Sequenced material: CD8+ T cells from PBMCs. The source is a human donor in good health. The CDR3 coding sequence is TGTGCCAGCAGTTTTTTAGCGGGAGTTGGCAATGAGCAGTTCTTC. This codes for CASSFLAGVGNEQFF.